The source of this T cell receptor (beta chain) is a study of T cells expressing NK-cell markers. Looking at the study overall: Seropositivity for HCMV was found in most of the eight sequenced donors, with one seronegative. Study-level findings and limits: Similarly, these clonotypes led the CD3+CD56-NKG2C+ fraction as well in a few donors.

Of note for this clonotype: Antigen specificity is unknown.

Synthesis of TCR beta cDNA relied on 5'RACE template switching carrying UMIs. Each CDR3 protein gets one entry in TCRdb, which reprocessed the 5' RACE reads and gives no DNA. The repertoire shows about 300,000 distinct CDR3 sequences; the top ten hold 4.2%. Germline V gene sequence: CDR1 DFQATT, CDR2 SNEGSKA (reference sequence). This CDR3 is built from 14 residues. Sequencing used blood T cells: a sorted CD56 or NKG2C T cell subset, CD4+ or CD8+ T cells, or bulk PBMC T cells (not recorded which). The sequence derives from a woman aged 18 to 75 in good health. This rearrangement joins TRBV20-1 to TRBJ2-3; the D call from TCRdb, TRBD1, cannot be confirmed without DNA. The CDR3 spells CSARGRDPSFVQYF.